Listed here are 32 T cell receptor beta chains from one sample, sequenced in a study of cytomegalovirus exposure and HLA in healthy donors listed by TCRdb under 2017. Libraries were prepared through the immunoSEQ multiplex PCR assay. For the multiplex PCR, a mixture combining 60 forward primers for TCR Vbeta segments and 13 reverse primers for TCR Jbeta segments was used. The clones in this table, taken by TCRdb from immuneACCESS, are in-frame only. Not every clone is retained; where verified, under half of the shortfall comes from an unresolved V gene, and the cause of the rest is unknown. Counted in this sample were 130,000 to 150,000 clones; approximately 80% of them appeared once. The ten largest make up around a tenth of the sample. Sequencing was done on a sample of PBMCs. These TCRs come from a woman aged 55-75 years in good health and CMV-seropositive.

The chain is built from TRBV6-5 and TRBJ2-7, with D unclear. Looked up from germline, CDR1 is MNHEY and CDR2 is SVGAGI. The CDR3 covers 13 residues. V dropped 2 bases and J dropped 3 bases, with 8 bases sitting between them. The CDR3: CASSYKADYEQYF. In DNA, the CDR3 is TGTGCCAGCAGTTACAAAGCCGACTACGAGCAGTACTTC.

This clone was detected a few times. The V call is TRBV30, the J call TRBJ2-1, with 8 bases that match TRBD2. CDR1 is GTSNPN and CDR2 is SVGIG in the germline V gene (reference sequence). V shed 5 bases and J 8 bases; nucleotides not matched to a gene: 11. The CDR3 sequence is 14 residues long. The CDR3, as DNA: TGTGCCTGGGATCTAGCGGGCTCCCTTGATGAGCAGTTCTTC. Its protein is CAWDLAGSLDEQFF.

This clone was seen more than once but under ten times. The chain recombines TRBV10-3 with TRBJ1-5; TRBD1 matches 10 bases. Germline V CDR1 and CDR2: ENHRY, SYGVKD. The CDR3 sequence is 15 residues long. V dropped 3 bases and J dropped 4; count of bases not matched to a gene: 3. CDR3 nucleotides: TGTGCCATCAGTGACGGGACAGGGGAGAATCAGCCCCAGCATTTT. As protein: CAISDGTGENQPQHF.

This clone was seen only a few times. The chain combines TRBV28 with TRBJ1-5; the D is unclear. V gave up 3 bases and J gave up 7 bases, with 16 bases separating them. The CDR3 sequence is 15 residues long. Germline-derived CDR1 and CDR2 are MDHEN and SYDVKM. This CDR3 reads CASSFAASDDQPQHF. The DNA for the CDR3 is TGTGCCAGCAGTTTCGCGGCTTCAGACGACCAGCCCCAGCATTTT.

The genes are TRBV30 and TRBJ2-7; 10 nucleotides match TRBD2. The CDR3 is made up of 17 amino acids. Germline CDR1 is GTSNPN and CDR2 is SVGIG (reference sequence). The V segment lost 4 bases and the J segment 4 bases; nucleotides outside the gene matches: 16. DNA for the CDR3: TGTGCCTGGACTACTCAACTTCTAGCGGGAGTTAGGTACGAGCAGTACTTC. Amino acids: CAWTTQLLAGVRYEQYF.

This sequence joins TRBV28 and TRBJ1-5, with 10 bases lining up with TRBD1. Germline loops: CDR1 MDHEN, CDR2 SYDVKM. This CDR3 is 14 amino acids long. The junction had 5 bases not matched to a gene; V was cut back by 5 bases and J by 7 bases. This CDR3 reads CASSPGQGDQPQHF. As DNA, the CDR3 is TGTGCCAGCAGTCCAGGACAGGGGGACCAGCCCCAGCATTTT.

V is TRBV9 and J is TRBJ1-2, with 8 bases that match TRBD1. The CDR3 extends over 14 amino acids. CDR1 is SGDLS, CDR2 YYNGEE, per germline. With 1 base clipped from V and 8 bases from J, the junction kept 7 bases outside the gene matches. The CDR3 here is CASSVLAGTGGYTF. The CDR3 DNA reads TGTGCCAGCAGCGTATTGGCTGGGACAGGCGGCTACACCTTC.

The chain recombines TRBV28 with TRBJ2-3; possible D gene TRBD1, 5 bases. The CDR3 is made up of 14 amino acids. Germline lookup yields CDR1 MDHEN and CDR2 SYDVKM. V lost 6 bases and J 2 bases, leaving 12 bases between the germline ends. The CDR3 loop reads CASRSTDTTDTQYF. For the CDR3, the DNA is TGTGCCAGCAGATCGACAGATACCACAGATACGCAGTATTTT.

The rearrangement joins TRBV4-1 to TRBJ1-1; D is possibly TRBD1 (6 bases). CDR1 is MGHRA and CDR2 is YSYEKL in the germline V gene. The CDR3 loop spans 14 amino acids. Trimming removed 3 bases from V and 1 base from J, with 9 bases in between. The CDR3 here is CASSHWGPNTEAFF. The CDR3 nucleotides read TGCGCCAGCAGCCACTGGGGGCCGAACACTGAAGCTTTCTTT.

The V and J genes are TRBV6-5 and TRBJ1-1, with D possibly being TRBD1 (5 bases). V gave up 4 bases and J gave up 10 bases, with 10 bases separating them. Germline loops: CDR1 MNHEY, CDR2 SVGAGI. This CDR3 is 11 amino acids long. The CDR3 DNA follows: TGTGCCAGCAGTTCGGTCGGGGGAGCTTTCTTT. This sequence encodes CASSSVGGAFF.

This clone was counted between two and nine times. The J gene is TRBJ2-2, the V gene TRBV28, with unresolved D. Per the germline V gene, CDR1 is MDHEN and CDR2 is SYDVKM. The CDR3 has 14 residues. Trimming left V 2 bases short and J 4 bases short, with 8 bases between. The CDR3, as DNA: TGTGCCAGCAGTTTACAGGTTCTCACCGGGGAGCTGTTTTTT. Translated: CASSLQVLTGELFF. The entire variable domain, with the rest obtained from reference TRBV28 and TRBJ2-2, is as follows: DVKVTQSSRYLVKRTGEKVFLECVQDMDHENMFWYRQDPGLGLRLIYFSYDVKMKEKGDIPEGYSVSREKKERFSLILESASTNQTSMYLCASSLQVLTGELFFGEGSRLTVL.

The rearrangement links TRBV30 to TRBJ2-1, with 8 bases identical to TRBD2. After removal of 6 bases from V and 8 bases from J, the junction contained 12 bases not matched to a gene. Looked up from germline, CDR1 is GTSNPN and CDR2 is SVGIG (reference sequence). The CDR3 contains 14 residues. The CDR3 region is CACADGRALDEQFF. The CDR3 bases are TGTGCCTGTGCGGACGGGAGGGCTTTAGATGAGCAGTTCTTC.

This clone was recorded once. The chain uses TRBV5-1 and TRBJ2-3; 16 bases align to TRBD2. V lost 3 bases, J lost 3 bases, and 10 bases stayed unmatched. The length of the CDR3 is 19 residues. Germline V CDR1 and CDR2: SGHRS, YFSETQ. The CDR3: CASSSGLAGGITWTDTQYF. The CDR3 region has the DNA TGCGCCAGCAGCTCGGGACTAGCGGGAGGGATAACGTGGACAGATACGCAGTATTTT.

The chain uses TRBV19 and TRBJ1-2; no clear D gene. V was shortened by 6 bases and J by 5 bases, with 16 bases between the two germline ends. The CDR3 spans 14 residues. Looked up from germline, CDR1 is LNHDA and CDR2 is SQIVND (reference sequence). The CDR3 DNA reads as TGTGCCAGTAGCCCACGGGGAGAGTTGTATGGCTACACCTTC. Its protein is CASSPRGELYGYTF.

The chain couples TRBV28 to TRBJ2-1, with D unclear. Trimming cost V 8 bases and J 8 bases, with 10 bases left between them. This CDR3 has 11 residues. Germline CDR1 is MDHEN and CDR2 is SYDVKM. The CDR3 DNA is TGTGCCAGCGCCATAGAAGATGAGCAGTTCTTC. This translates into CASAIEDEQFF.

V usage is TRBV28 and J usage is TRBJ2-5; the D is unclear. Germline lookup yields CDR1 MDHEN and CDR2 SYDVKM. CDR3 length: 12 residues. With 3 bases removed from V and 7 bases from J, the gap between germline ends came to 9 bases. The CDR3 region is CASSFFTGTQYF. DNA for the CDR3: TGTGCCAGCAGTTTCTTTACTGGGACCCAGTACTTC.

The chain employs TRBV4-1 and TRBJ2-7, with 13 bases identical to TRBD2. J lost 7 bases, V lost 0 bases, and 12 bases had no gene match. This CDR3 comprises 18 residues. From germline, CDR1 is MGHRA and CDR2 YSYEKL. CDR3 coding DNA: TGCGCCAGCAGCCAAGACCGGACTAGCGGGGGCCCAGCACGGGAGCAGTACTTC. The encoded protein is CASSQDRTSGGPAREQYF.

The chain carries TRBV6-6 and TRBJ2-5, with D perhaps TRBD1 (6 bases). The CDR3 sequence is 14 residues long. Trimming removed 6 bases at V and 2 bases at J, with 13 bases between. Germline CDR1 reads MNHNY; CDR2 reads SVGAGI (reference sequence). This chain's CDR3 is CASRQGTYQETQYF. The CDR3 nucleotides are TGTGCCAGCAGACAAGGGACATATCAAGAGACCCAGTACTTC.

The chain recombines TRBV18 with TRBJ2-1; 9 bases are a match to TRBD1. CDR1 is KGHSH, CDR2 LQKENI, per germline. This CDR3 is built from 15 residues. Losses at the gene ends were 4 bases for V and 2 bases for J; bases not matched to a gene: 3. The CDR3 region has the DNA TGTGCCAGCTCACAACAGGGGGCGACCTACAATGAGCAGTTCTTC. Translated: CASSQQGATYNEQFF.

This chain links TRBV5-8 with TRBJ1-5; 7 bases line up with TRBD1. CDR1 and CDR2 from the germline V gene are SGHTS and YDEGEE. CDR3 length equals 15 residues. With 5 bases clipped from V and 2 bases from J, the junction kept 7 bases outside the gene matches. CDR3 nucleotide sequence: TGTGCCAGCAGATTGACAGGGATTGGCAATCAGCCCCAGCATTTT. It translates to CASRLTGIGNQPQHF.

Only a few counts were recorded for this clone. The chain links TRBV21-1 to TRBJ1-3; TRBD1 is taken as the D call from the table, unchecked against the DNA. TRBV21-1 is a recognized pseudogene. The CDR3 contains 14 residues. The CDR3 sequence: CARGQGAGGNTIYF. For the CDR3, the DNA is TGTGCCAGAGGACAGGGGGCGGGTGGAAACACCATATATTTT.

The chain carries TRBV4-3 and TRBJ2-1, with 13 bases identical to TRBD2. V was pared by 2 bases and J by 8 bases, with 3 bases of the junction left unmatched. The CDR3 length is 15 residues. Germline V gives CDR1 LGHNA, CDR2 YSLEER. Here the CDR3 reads CASSQTSGRADEQFF. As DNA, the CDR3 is TGCGCCAGCAGCCAAACTAGCGGGAGGGCTGATGAGCAGTTCTTC.

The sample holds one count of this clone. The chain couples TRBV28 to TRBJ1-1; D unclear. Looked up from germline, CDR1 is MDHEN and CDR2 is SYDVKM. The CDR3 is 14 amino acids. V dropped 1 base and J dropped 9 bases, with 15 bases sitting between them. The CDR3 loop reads CASSLSGSLTKAFF. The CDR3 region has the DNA TGTGCCAGCAGTTTATCAGGCTCCCTTACCAAAGCTTTCTTT.

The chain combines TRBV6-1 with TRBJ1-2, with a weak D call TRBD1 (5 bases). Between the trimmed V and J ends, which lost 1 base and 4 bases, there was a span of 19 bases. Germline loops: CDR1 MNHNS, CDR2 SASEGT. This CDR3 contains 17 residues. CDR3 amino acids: CASSEEDGGRWSYGYTF. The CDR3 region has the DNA TGTGCCAGCAGTGAAGAGGACGGGGGACGGTGGAGCTATGGCTACACCTTC.

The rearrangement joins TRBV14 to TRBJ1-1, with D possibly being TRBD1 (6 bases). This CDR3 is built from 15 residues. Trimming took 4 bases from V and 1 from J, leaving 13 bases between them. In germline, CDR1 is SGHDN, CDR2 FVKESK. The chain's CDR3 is CASSLLTGTNTEAFF. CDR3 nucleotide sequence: TGTGCCAGCAGCCTCCTGACAGGAACGAACACTGAAGCTTTCTTT. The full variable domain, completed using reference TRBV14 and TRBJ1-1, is EAGVTQFPSHSVIEKGQTVTLRCDPISGHDNLYWYRRVMGKEIKFLLHFVKESKQDESGMPNNRFLAERTGGTYSTLKVQPAELEDSGVYFCASSLLTGTNTEAFFGQGTRLTVV.

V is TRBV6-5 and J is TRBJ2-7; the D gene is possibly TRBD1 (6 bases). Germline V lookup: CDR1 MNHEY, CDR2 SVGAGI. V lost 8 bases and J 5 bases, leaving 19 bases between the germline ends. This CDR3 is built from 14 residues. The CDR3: CASSTGWDIHEQYF. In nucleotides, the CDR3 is TGTGCCAGCTCCACCGGGTGGGACATCCACGAGCAGTACTTC.

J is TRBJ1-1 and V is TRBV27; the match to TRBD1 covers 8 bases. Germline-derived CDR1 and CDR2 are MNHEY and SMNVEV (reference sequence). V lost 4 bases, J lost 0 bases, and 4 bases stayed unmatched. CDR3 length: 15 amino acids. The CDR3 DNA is TGTGCCAGCAGTTCTCCGACAGGGGTGAACACTGAAGCTTTCTTT. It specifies CASSSPTGVNTEAFF.

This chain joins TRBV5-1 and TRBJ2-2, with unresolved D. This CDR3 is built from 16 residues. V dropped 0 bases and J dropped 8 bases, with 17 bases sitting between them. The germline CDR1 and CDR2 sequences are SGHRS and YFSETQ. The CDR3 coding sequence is TGCGCCAGCAGCTTGGCCGGGTCAAGAGACGGGGGGGAGCTGTTTTTT. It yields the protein CASSLAGSRDGGELFF.

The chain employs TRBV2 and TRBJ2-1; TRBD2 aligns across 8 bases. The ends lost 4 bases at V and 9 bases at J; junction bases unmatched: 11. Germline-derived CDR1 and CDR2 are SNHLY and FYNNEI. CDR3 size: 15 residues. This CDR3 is CASSARLALRGEQFF. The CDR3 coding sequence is TGTGCCAGCAGTGCCCGACTAGCGCTGAGGGGTGAGCAGTTCTTC.

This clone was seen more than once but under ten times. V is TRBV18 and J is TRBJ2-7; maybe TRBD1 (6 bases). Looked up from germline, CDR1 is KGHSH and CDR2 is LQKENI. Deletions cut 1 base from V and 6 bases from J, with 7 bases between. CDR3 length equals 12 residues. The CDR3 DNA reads TGTGCCAGCTCACCACAAGGGGGCGAGCAGTACTTC. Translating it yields CASSPQGGEQYF.

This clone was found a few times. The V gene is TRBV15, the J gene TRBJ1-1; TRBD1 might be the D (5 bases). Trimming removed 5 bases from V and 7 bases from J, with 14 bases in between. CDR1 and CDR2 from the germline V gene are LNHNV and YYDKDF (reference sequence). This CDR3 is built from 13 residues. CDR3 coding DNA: TGTGCCACCAGCCCCCCCCTGACAGTTGAAGCTTTCTTT. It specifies CATSPPLTVEAFF.

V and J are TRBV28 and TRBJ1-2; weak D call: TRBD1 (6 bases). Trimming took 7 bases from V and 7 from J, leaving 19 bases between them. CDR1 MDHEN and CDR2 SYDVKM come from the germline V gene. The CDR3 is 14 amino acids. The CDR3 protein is CASTLGKGEGGYTF. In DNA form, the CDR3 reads TGTGCCAGCACTCTCGGGAAGGGGGAGGGTGGCTACACCTTC.